The clone carrying this T cell receptor beta chain has a count of ten or more. What it binds is not known. Within the sample, other DNA sequences also encode this same CDR3. The sample is drawn from a study of beta chain features in type 1 diabetes. Regarding the study as a whole: Shorter templates might be favored by PCR, equally in patients and controls.

The investigators reverse transcribed all of the isolated RNA, so they sequenced expressed TCRB transcripts. Assay: immunoSEQ multiplex PCR; the TCRdb copy retains only in-frame clones and omits some. The data show fewer than 150,000 clones, 6.9% seen once. The sequencing sample was made of central memory CD4+ T cells from blood. The clonotype originates from a woman between 25 and 40 years old in good health.

Here the CDR3 reads CASSTSQGNYGYTF. Written as DNA, the CDR3 is TGTGCCAGCAGCACCTCCCAGGGGAACTATGGCTACACCTTC. This chain uses TRBV7-2 with TRBJ1-2, with D possibly TRBD1 on 6 matching bases. This CDR3 is 14 amino acids long. CDR1 and CDR2 (germline): SGHTA, FQGNSA. V lost 5 bases to trimming and J lost 2 bases, with 12 bases between them.